This T cell receptor beta chain comes out of a study of tumor-infiltrating lymphocytes in localized non-small cell lung cancer. The study's findings and limits: Only some patients had TCR sequencing, depending on available tissue.

About this clone itself: The target antigen is unknown.

CDR3 length: 15 amino acids. CDR1 and CDR2 (germline): LNHDA, SQIVND (reference sequence). V shed 6 bases and J shed 2 bases, with 13 bases lying between them. Clones were read by immunoSEQ multiplex PCR, and TCRdb kept only the in-frame ones, dropping some. Among around 10,000 clones listed, about 60% were seen once. Source material: uninvolved lung tissue not adjacent to the tumor. This TCR was sampled from a human donor with non-small cell lung cancer. The chain has TRBV19 and TRBJ2-2; D might be TRBD2 (6 bases). This CDR3 is CASRLGLINTGELFF. The CDR3 coding sequence is TGTGCCAGTAGATTGGGACTGATAAACACCGGGGAGCTGTTTTTT.